The clone carrying this T cell receptor (beta chain) was seen a few times. Antigen unknown. The entry originates in a study of T-cell memory formation after mild COVID-19. The overall study: TCR clusters largely stayed donor specific.

Losses at the gene ends were 2 bases for V and 5 bases for J; bases not matched to a gene: 3. This CDR3 spans 13 amino acids. Germline CDR1 reads SGHTS; CDR2 reads YDEGEE. Amplification by 5'RACE using constant-segment primers produced TCR alpha and TCR beta cDNA libraries that carried sample barcodes and UMIs. MiXCR, run by TCRdb on the 5' RACE reads, gives a single entry per CDR3 protein. The sample has 350,000 to 500,000 distinct CDR3 sequences, roughly 18% seen once. Study-level findings and limits: For contracting clones, CD4+ ones sat mainly in CM and EM, CD8+ in EMRA. There was a balanced CD4/CD8 profile in clones contracting day 15 to 85, and later expanders leaned CD4+.

This clonotype was obtained from a man between 18 and 35 years old who had mild COVID-19 (a few samples of this study predate the infection). Cell type and time point are not known. The sample taken for sequencing was PBMCs or a T cell subset sorted from them (not recorded which). J is TRBJ1-2 and V is TRBV5-8; 7 bases are a match to TRBD1. Here the CDR3 reads CASSFGDSYGYTF. As DNA, the CDR3 is TGTGCCAGCAGCTTTGGGGACAGTTATGGCTACACCTTC.